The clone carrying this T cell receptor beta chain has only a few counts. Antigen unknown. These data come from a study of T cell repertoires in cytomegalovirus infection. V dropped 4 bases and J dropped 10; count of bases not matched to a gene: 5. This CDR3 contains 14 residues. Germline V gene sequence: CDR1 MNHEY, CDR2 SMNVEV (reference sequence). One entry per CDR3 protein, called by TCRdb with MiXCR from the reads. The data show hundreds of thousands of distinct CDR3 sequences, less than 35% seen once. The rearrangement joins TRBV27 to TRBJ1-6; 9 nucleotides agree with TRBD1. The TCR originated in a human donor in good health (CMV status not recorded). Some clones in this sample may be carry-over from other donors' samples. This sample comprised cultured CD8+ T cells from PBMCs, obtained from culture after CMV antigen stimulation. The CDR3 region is CASSSPGQGSPLHF. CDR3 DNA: TGTGCCAGCAGTTCACCGGGACAGGGCTCACCCCTCCACTTT.